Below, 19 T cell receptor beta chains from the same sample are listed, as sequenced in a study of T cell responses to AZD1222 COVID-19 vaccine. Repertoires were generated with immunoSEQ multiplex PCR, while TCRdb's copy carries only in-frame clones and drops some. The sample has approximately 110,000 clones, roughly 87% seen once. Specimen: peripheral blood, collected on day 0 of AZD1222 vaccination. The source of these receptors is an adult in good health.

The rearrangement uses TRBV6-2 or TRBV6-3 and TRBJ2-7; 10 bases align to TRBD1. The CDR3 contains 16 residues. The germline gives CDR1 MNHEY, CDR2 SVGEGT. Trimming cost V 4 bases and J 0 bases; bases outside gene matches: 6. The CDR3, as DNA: TGTGCCAGCAGTTCCCCGGACAGGGGGGGCTCCTACGAGCAGTACTTC. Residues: CASSSPDRGGSYEQYF.

For the CDR3, the DNA is TGTGCCAGCTCTGAGGGACCAAGCAATCAGCCCCAGCATTTT. Translating gives CASSEGPSNQPQHF. V usage is TRBV28 and J usage is TRBJ1-5, with a tentative D call TRBD1 (5 bases). V lost 8 bases to trimming and J lost 1 base, with 12 bases between them. CDR1 is MDHEN and CDR2 is SYDVKM in the germline V gene. The CDR3 loop spans 14 amino acids.

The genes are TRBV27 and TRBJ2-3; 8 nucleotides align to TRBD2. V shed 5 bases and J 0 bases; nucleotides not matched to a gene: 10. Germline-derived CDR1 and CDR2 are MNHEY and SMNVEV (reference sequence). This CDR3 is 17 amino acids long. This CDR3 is CASSPMSLAVSTDTQYF. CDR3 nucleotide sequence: TGTGCCAGCAGTCCCATGTCACTAGCGGTTAGCACAGATACGCAGTATTTT.

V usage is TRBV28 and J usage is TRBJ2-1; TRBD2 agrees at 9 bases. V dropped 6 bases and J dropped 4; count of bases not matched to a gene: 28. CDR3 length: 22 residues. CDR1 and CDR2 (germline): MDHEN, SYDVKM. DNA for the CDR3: TGTGCCAGCAGCATCGCCCTCGGTGTGGGGCGGGAGGGCTATTTAAAGTACAATGAGCAGTTCTTC. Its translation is CASSIALGVGREGYLKYNEQFF.

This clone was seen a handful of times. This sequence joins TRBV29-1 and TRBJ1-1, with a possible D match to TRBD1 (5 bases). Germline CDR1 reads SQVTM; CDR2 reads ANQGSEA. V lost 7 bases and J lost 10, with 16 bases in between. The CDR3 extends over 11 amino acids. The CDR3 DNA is TGCAGCGGGGGGGTGCAGGGCTCAGCTTTCTTT. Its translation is CSGGVQGSAFF. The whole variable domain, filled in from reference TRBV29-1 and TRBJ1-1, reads SAVISQKPSRDICQRGTSLTIQCQVDSQVTMMFWYRQQPGQSLTLIATANQGSEATYESGFVIDKFPISRPNLTFSTLTVSNMSPEDSSIYLCSGGVQGSAFFGQGTRLTVV.

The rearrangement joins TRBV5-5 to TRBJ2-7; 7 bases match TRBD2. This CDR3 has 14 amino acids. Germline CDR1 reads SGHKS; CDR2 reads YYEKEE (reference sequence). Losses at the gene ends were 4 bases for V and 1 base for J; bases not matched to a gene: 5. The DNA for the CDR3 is TGTGCCAGCAGCGGCTTTAGCGGGTCCTACGAGCAGTACTTC. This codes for CASSGFSGSYEQYF.

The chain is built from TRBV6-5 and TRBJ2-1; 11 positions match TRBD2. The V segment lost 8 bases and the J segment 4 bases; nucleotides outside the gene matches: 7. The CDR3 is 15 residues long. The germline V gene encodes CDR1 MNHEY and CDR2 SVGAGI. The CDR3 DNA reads TGTGCCAGCGAGACTAGCGGGGACCATTACAATGAGCAGTTCTTC. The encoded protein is CASETSGDHYNEQFF.

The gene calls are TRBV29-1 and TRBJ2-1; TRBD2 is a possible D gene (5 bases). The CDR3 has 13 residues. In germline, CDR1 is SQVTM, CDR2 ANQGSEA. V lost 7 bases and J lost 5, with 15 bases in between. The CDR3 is CSGAGRGNNEQFF. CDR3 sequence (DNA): TGCAGCGGAGCTGGGAGAGGGAACAATGAGCAGTTCTTC.

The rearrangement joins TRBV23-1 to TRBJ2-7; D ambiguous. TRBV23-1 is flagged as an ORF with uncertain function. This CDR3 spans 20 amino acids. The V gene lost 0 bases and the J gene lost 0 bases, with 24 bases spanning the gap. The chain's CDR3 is CASSQSRPPSYEQHSYEQYF. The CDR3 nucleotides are TGCGCCAGCAGTCAATCGAGGCCCCCCTCCTACGAGCAACACTCCTACGAGCAGTACTTC.

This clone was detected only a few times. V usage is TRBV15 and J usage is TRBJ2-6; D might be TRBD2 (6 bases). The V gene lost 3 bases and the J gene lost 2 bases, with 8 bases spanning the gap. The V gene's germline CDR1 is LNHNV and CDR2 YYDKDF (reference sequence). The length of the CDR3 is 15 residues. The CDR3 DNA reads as TGTGCCACCAGCAGGGAGGGGCCTGGGGCCAACGTCCTGACTTTC. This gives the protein CATSREGPGANVLTF.

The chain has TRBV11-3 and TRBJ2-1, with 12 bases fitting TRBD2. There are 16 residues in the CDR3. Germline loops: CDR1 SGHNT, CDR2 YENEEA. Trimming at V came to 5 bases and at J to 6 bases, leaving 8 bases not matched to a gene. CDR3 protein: CASSDRSSGRANEQFF. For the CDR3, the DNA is TGTGCCAGCAGCGACCGCTCTAGCGGGAGGGCCAATGAGCAGTTCTTC.

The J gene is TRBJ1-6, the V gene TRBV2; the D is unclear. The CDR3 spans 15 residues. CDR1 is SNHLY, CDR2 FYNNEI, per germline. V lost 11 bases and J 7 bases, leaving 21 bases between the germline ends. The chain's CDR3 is CAGRLRGEANSPLHF. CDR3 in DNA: TGTGCCGGCCGACTCCGGGGAGAGGCGAATTCACCCCTCCACTTT.

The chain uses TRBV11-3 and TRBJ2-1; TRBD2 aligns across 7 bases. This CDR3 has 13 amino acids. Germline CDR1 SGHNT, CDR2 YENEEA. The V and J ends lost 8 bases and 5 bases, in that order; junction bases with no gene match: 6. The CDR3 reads CASATSRDNEQFF. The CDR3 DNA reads TGTGCCAGCGCGACTAGCAGAGACAATGAGCAGTTCTTC. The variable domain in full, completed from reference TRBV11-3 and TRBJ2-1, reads EAGVVQSPRYKIIEKKQPVAFWCNPISGHNTLYWYLQNLGQGPELLIRYENEEAVDDSQLPKDRFSAERLKGVDSTLKIQPAELGDSAVYLCASATSRDNEQFFGPGTRLTVL.

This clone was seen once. The CDR3 protein is CASSFSGTTIYEQYF. CDR3 nucleotides: TGTGCCAGCAGCTTTTCCGGGACAACGATCTACGAGCAGTACTTC. The chain has TRBV5-4 and TRBJ2-7; TRBD1 is a possible D gene (6 bases). Per germline, CDR1 SGHNT and CDR2 YYREEE (reference sequence). The CDR3 has 15 residues. Trimming took off 2 bases at V and 3 bases at J, with 15 bases between the two ends.

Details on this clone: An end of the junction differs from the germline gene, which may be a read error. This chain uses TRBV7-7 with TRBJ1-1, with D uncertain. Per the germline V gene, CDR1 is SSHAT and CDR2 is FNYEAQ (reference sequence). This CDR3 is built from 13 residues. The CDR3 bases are TGTGCTAGCAGCTTAGTACAGAACACTGAAGCTTTCTTT. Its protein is CASSLVQNTEAFF.

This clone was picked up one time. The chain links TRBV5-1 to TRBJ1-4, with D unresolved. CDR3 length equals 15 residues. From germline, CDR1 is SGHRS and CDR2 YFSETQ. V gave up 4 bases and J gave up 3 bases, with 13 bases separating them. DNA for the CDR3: TGCGCCAGCAGCACACTGGGGAGGTCTAATGAAAAACTGTTTTTT. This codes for CASSTLGRSNEKLFF.

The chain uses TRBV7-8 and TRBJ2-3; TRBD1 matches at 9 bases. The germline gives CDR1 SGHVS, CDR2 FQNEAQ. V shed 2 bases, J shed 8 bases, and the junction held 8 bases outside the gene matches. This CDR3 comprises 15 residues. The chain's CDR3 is CASSLSGQGAGTQYF. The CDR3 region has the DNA TGTGCCAGCAGCTTATCGGGACAGGGAGCGGGTACGCAGTATTTT.

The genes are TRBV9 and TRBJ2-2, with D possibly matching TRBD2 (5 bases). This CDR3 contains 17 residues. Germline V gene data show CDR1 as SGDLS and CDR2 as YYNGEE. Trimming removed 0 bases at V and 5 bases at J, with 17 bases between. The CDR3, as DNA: TGTGCCAGCAGCGTAGGCACTTTCACGCCGGGGACCGGGGAGCTGTTTTTT. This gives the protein CASSVGTFTPGTGELFF.

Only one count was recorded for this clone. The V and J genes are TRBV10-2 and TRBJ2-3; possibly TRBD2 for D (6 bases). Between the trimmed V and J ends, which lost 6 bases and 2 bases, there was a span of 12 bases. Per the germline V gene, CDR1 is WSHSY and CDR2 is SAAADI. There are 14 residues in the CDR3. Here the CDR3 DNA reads TGCGCCAGCAGCTACGGGGGTTACACAGATACGCAGTATTTT. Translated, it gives CASSYGGYTDTQYF.